The rows below give T cell receptor beta chains drawn from one sample of a study of cytomegalovirus exposure and HLA in healthy donors. Profiled with immunoSEQ multiplex PCR; TCRdb holds only in-frame clones, not every one. Among 90,000 to 120,000 clones listed, over 9.5% were seen once. The specimen sequenced was PBMCs. These TCRs come from a man aged 35 to 55 in good health and CMV-seropositive. The CDR3 runs from the conserved cysteine through the conserved F or W. Fields, in order: J gene, V gene, D gene, clone size, CDR3 DNA, CDR3 protein. D genes are given only for firm matches. Some rows have no size entry. The others give once, few or many, or a class for an expanded clone.

TRBJ2-7 TRBV6-1 TRBD2 . TGTGCCAGCAGCGGCCCCGGACTAGCGCAGGGCGAGCAGTACTTC CASSGPGLAQGEQYF
TRBJ1-1 TRBV5-6 . . TGTGCCAGCAGCGCCTCAAGAATTGAGGCTTTCTTT CASSASRIEAFF
TRBJ2-7 TRBV5-4 TRBD2 few TGTGCCAGCAGCCCGAGTAGCGGGAGAGCACACGAGCAGTACTTC CASSPSSGRAHEQYF
TRBJ2-7 TRBV4-3 TRBD2 few TGCGCCAGCAGCCAAGGCGTAGCGGGAGGGAATTCCTACGAGCAGTACTTC CASSQGVAGGNSYEQYF
TRBJ2-3 TRBV28 TRBD2 . TGTGCCAGCAGTCCGCGGACTAGCGGGTGGGCAGATACGCAGTATTTT CASSPRTSGWADTQYF
TRBJ2-5 TRBV9 TRBD1 . TGTGCCAGCAGCCCAACCCCCCGGACAGGCCAAGAGACCCAGTACTTC CASSPTPRTGQETQYF
TRBJ1-2 TRBV25-1 . . TGTGCCAGCAGTGAATGGGAGTCCTATGGCTACACCTTC CASSEWESYGYTF
TRBJ2-7 TRBV6-5 TRBD2 . TGTGCCAGCAGACCTTGGGGTAGCGGGTGGTACGAGCAGTACTTC CASRPWGSGWYEQYF
TRBJ2-4 TRBV14 TRBD2 few TGTGCCAGCAGAGCAGCGGGAGGTAACATTCAGTACTTC CASRAAGGNIQYF
TRBJ2-1 TRBV5-4 TRBD2 . TGTGCCAGCAGCTGGGGGGGACTAGCGGGAGGCTACAATGAGCAGTTCTTC CASSWGGLAGGYNEQFF
TRBJ2-3 TRBV27 . . TGTGCCAGCAGTTTAATTAGTCTGAGCACAGATACGCAGTATTTT CASSLISLSTDTQYF
TRBJ2-3 TRBV20-1 . . TGCAGTGCTAGAGCCGGGGATACGCAGTATTTT CSARAGDTQYF
TRBJ2-4 TRBV13 TRBD1 . TGTGCCAGCAGCCGATCCGGGACAGGCCAGCTTCAGTACTTC CASSRSGTGQLQYF
TRBJ2-7 TRBV5-6 . few TGTGCCAGCAGCGCGCTTTACGGCTACGAGCAGTACTTC CASSALYGYEQYF
TRBJ2-1 TRBV28 . . TGTGCCAGCGTTTTCTCTGCGGGCTCCGGAGAGCAGTTCTTC CASVFSAGSGEQFF
TRBJ2-5 TRBV18 . few TGTGCCAGCTCACCCTACTACCAAGAGACCCAGTACTTC CASSPYYQETQYF
TRBJ1-4 TRBV6-1 . medium-sized TGTGCCAGCAGTGTAGTAATGACTAATGAAAAACTGTTTTTT CASSVVMTNEKLFF
TRBJ1-2 TRBV7-9 TRBD1 few TGTGCCAGCAGCCCGACAGGGGTGAATGGCTACACCTTC CASSPTGVNGYTF
TRBJ2-7 TRBV5-4 . . TGTGCCAGCAGCTTGGGGCTCACCAGCTCCTACGAGCAGTACTTC CASSLGLTSSYEQYF
TRBJ2-1 TRBV7-3 TRBD2 . TGTGCCAGCAGCCTCGCCCCTCTGGGCGGGGGGGCCAGTGAGCAGTTCTTC CASSLAPLGGGASEQFF
TRBJ2-5 TRBV12-5 TRBD1 . TGTGCTAGTGGTCCCCGGACAGGGAGAGAGACCCAGTACTTC CASGPRTGRETQYF
TRBJ2-2 TRBV6-5 . . TGTGCCAGCAGTGTAACGGACTACATTACCGGGGAGCTGTTTTTT CASSVTDYITGELFF
TRBJ1-5 TRBV11-2 . few TGTGCCAGCAGCTTAGAGACAAATCAGCCCCAGCATTTT CASSLETNQPQHF
TRBJ1-5 TRBV5-5 . few TGTGCCAGCAGCTTTAGGGGGAAGGACCAGCCCCAGCATTTT CASSFRGKDQPQHF
TRBJ2-7 TRBV27 . few TGTGCCAGCAGTCCCTCGGACATTCTCTACGAGCAGTACTTC CASSPSDILYEQYF
TRBJ2-7 TRBV7-8 TRBD1 . TGTGCCAGCAGCGCCGCCGGGACAGGGGACCTTAGCGACACCTACGAGCAGTACTTC CASSAAGTGDLSDTYEQYF
TRBJ1-1 TRBV7-6 TRBD1 . TGTGCCAGCAGCACCTCGGACAGGGGCGGGGACACTGAAGCTTTCTTT CASSTSDRGGDTEAFF
TRBJ2-7 TRBV4-1 TRBD2 . TGCGCCAGCAGCCAACCAGGGACTAGCGGGAGCTACGAGCAGTACTTC CASSQPGTSGSYEQYF
TRBJ2-7 TRBV15 TRBD2 . TGTGCCACCAGCAGAGTCGGTCTAGCGGAAAAGGGTGAGCAGTACTTC CATSRVGLAEKGEQYF
TRBJ1-2 TRBV6-4 TRBD1 . TGTGCCAGCAGTGACTCTGGGACAGGGGTGAATGGCTACACCTTC CASSDSGTGVNGYTF
TRBJ2-1 TRBV2 TRBD2 few TGTGCCAGCACTGGATCGGGGGGTTCCTACAATGAGCAGTTCTTC CASTGSGGSYNEQFF
TRBJ1-5 TRBV2 TRBD1 . TGTGCCAGCAGGGCCGGGACAGGGAATCAGCCCCAGCATTTT CASRAGTGNQPQHF
TRBJ1-1 TRBV9 . . TGTGCCAGCAGCGTAGGCAATAGGAACACTGAAGCTTTCTTT CASSVGNRNTEAFF
TRBJ1-5 TRBV5-5 . few TGTGCCAGCAGCTTGGGGGGCGGCCAGCCCCAGCATTTT CASSLGGGQPQHF
TRBJ1-2 TRBV7-8 . few TGTGCCAGCAGCACGACAGCTAACTATGGCTACACCTTC CASSTTANYGYTF
TRBJ2-7 TRBV5-4 TRBD2 few TGTGCCAGCAGCTTGGGAGCGGGGAGTAGCGAGCAGTACTTC CASSLGAGSSEQYF
TRBJ2-3 TRBV27 TRBD2 few TGTGCCAGCAGGTCGTTAACTAGCGGGAGCTCAGATACGCAGTATTTT CASRSLTSGSSDTQYF
TRBJ1-5 TRBV7-9 . few TGTGCCAGCAGCCATAGCAATCAGCCCCAGCATTTT CASSHSNQPQHF
TRBJ1-1 TRBV28 TRBD1 few TGTGCCAGCAGTTTACAGGGGGGGAACACTGAAGCTTTCTTT CASSLQGGNTEAFF
TRBJ1-5 TRBV7-2 . . TGTGCCAGCAGCTTAGCCGGGGGTCAGCCCCAGCATTTT CASSLAGGQPQHF
TRBJ1-3 TRBV2 . . TGTGCCAGCAGGCTTACAGGGACCTCTGGAAACACCATATATTTT CASRLTGTSGNTIYF
TRBJ1-1 TRBV19 . . TGTGCCAGTATTGGGGCAGAGGTGGCTGAAGCTTTCTTT CASIGAEVAEAFF
TRBJ2-1 TRBV6-1 . . TGTGCCAGCAGTGATCCCGGGAGAGGGGATGAGCAGTTCTTC CASSDPGRGDEQFF
TRBJ1-4 TRBV5-1 TRBD1 few TGCGCCAGCAGCCTAGGACAGGGCGTAACTAATGAAAAACTGTTTTTT CASSLGQGVTNEKLFF
TRBJ1-2 TRBV5-4 TRBD1 few TGCGCCAGCAGCTTGCACAGGGGTGGCTACACCTTC CASSLHRGGYTF
TRBJ2-1 TRBV9 TRBD2 . TGTGCCACCGGCGGGACTAAAGACAATGAGCAGTTCTTC CATGGTKDNEQFF
TRBJ1-2 TRBV2 . few TGTGCCAGCAGACGACAGTATGGCTACACCTTC CASRRQYGYTF
TRBJ2-2 TRBV6-1 TRBD1 few TGTGCCAGCACCCAGGGGGACGGGGAGCTGTTTTTT CASTQGDGELFF
TRBJ2-5 TRBV2 . . TGTGCCAGCAGTGGAAGCGGGTTGGGGGAGACCCAGTACTTC CASSGSGLGETQYF
TRBJ2-7 TRBV5-6 . . TGTGCCAGCAGCCCGGGACAAAAGTACGAGCAGTACTTC CASSPGQKYEQYF
TRBJ1-3 TRBV9 . few TGTGCCAGCAGCGTCGGGGTCTCTGGAAACACCATATATTTT CASSVGVSGNTIYF
TRBJ2-3 TRBV7-3 TRBD2 . TGTGCCAGCAGTACTAGCGGGAGGAAAGATACGCAGTATTTT CASSTSGRKDTQYF
TRBJ2-1 TRBV4-1 TRBD2 . TGCGCCAGCAGCCAAGGGGGGACTAGCTTCCCCAATGAGCAGTTCTTC CASSQGGTSFPNEQFF
TRBJ2-4 TRBV15 . few TGTGCCACCAGCAGAGTCCGGACACTAGCCAAAAACATTCAGTACTTC CATSRVRTLAKNIQYF
TRBJ2-7 TRBV4-1 . few TGCGCCAGCAGCCAAGAGCAGGGAATATACGAGCAGTACTTC CASSQEQGIYEQYF
TRBJ2-3 TRBV6-1 TRBD2 few TGTGCCAGCAGTGAACTTGCGGGAGGCCTTCCTAGCACAGATACGCAGTATTTT CASSELAGGLPSTDTQYF
TRBJ2-5 TRBV7-9 TRBD2 . TGTGCCAGCAGCTGGGGACTAGCGGGGGACCAAGAGACCCAGTACTTC CASSWGLAGDQETQYF
TRBJ2-3 TRBV6-6 . few TGTGCCAGCATGGGGGGTACCCCAGATACGCAGTATTTT CASMGGTPDTQYF